The 12 T cell receptor beta chains given below trace back to one sample, sequenced in a study of low-dose radiotherapy and immunotherapy resistance in tumors. cDNA synthesis used a TRAV/TRBV-specific primer set for both chains. It was with a constant-region primer and a V-primer adapter that TCRs were amplified over roughly 20 PCR cycles. TCRdb re-derived calls from the reads in MiXCR, one entry per CDR3 protein. The sample has approximately 91,000 distinct CDR3 sequences; 20% to 25% are singletons. Regarding time point: after trial treatment. Treatment: LDRT plus nivolumab, ipilimumab, low-dose cyclophosphamide and aspirin (RACIN trial). The sequences come from PBMCs, collected after low-dose radiotherapy plus immunotherapy. These receptor sequences come from a female donor with ovarian cancer.

This clonotype was seen repeatedly, ten times or more. This chain uses TRBV6-1 with TRBJ2-1; D not certain. The ends were cut back, 1 base at V and 1 base at J, with 14 bases in the middle. This CDR3 spans 17 amino acids. In germline, CDR1 is MNHNS, CDR2 SASEGT. The CDR3 region has the DNA TGTGCCAGCAGTGAAGAAGGTCCGCCGCTTTCCTACAATGAGCAGTTCTTC. Translated: CASSEEGPPLSYNEQFF.

This clonotype occurred many times. The chain has TRBV5-1 and TRBJ2-7; D ambiguous. V was pared by 1 base and J by 2 bases, with 19 bases between. The CDR3 runs to 17 residues. Germline V gene lookup returns CDR1 SGHRS and CDR2 YFSETQ. The DNA of the CDR3 is TGCGCCAGCAGCTTGTGGGTAGGAACGGCTGGGACCTACGAGCAGTACTTC. Translating gives CASSLWVGTAGTYEQYF.

This clonotype was observed at least ten times. The rearrangement links TRBV12-3 or TRBV12-4 to TRBJ1-6; D is uncertain. With 6 bases removed from V and 9 bases from J, the gap between germline ends came to 6 bases. The CDR3 is made up of 11 amino acids. In DNA form, the CDR3 reads TGTGCCAGCAGCAAAGGTTCACCCCTCCACTTT. Its translation: CASSKGSPLHF.

This clonotype was counted ten times or more. The chain combines TRBV19 with TRBJ2-5, with D possibly called TRBD1 or TRBD2 (5 bases each). The germline CDR1 and CDR2 sequences are LNHDA and SQIVND (reference sequence). Trimming took 1 base from V and 1 from J, leaving 7 bases between them. The CDR3 contains 14 residues. CDR3 loop: CASSIGGVQETQYF. CDR3 sequence (DNA): TGTGCCAGTAGTATAGGAGGGGTCCAAGAGACCCAGTACTTC.

Written as DNA, the CDR3 is TGTGCCAGCAGACGGGACCACTCCTACAATGAGCAGTTCTTC. It codes for CASRRDHSYNEQFF. V gene TRBV12-3 or TRBV12-4 combines with J gene TRBJ2-1; the D gene could be TRBD1 or TRBD2 (5 bases each). The V gene lost 6 bases and the J gene lost 0 bases, with 9 bases spanning the gap. There are 14 residues in the CDR3.

This clonotype was recorded once. The chain carries TRBV11-2 and TRBJ2-1; TRBD2 might be the D (6 bases). The V gene's germline CDR1 is SGHAT and CDR2 FQNNGV. The V end lost 5 bases, the J end lost 0 bases, and 14 bases lay between the germline ends. The CDR3 covers 16 residues. The CDR3 protein is CASSPSSSASYNEQFF. The CDR3 DNA reads TGTGCCAGCAGCCCGAGTTCTAGCGCCTCCTACAATGAGCAGTTCTTC.

Of note for this clonotype: The germline gene is not matched at one end of the junction; a read error may be the cause. The V and J genes are TRBV5-3 and TRBJ2-7, with D possibly matching TRBD2 (5 bases). TRBV5-3 is an ORF; its function is uncertain. This CDR3 is built from 12 residues. For the CDR3, the DNA is TGTGCCAGCAGCTTGAGGGCCCCCGAGCAGTACTTC. It is translated as CASSLRAPEQYF.

This clonotype was counted ten times or more. The rearrangement links TRBV7-6 to TRBJ2-5; 8 bases fit TRBD2. Per germline, CDR1 SGHVS and CDR2 FNYEAQ. This CDR3 has 19 amino acids. The junction had 18 bases not matched to a gene; V was cut back by 1 base and J by 5 bases. CDR3: CASSLVPPRGSGKGETQYF. In nucleotides, the CDR3 is TGTGCCAGCAGCTTAGTACCCCCGAGGGGTAGCGGGAAAGGGGAGACCCAGTACTTC.

This clonotype appeared many times. The J gene is TRBJ1-2, the V gene TRBV28, with D hard to call. The CDR3 contains 14 residues. Germline CDR1 and CDR2: MDHEN and SYDVKM. Deletions cut 6 bases from V and 4 bases from J, with 15 bases between. The CDR3 nucleotides are TGTGCCAGCAGAAAGCTAGTGACGGCCTATGGCTACACCTTC. It yields the protein CASRKLVTAYGYTF.

This clonotype has at least ten counts. The chain has TRBV12-3 or TRBV12-4 and TRBJ2-1; possibly TRBD2 for D (5 bases). The CDR3 loop spans 15 amino acids. V was clipped by 3 bases and J by 0 bases, with 9 bases between them. The CDR3 DNA sequence: TGTGCCAGCAGTTTTATGGGGAGCTCCTACAATGAGCAGTTCTTC. Translating gives CASSFMGSSYNEQFF.

The table lists this clonotype with many counts. This chain joins TRBV20-1 and TRBJ2-2, with 7 bases that match TRBD2. CDR1 and CDR2 (germline): DFQATT, SNEGSKA (reference sequence). V trimming: 5 bases; J trimming: 6 bases; junction bases outside the gene matches: 3. The CDR3 is made up of 12 amino acids. DNA for the CDR3: TGCAGTGCTTCCGCGGGAGCCGGGGAGCTGTTTTTT. Translating it yields CSASAGAGELFF.

As for this clonotype: Being one base from a much bigger clone, this may be a read error. The CDR3 spells CANSLAVPFF. CDR3 DNA: TGTGCCAACAGCTTAGCTGTGCCGTTCTTC. The J gene is TRBJ2-1, the V gene TRBV7-2; D unresolved. The CDR3 is 10 amino acids. Germline values: CDR1 SGHTA, CDR2 FQGNSA. The full variable domain, with the rest looked up from reference TRBV7-2 and TRBJ2-1, is GAGVSQSPSNKVTEKGKDVELRCDPISGHTALYWYRQSLGQGLEFLIYFQGNSAPDKSGLPSDRFSAERTGGSVSTLTIQRTQQEDSAVYLCANSLAVPFFGPGTRLTVL.